These 22 T cell receptor beta chains share one sample of origin, sequenced in a study of blood T cell repertoires in COVID-19 (dated by TCRdb to about 2020). Library method: the immunoSEQ multiplex PCR assay. TCRdb provides this immuneACCESS table in a form limited to in-frame rearrangements. Some clones are lacking; in checked studies, under half of them reflect an unresolved V gene, and why the rest are absent is not known. This sample gives over 600,000 clones in total; about 87% of them show up just once. The ten largest clones take up roughly 0.25% of the sample. The sequenced sample was peripheral blood. Every receptor here comes from a woman aged 18-29 years with acute or convalescent COVID-19.

To note about this clone: Germline is not matched at one junction end, which may reflect a read error. V is TRBV3-1 (or the pseudogene TRBV3-2) and J is TRBJ2-7, with 7 bases identical to TRBD2. Germline V gives CDR1 LGHDT, CDR2 YNNKEL (reference sequence). The CDR3 has 12 residues. The CDR3 region has the DNA TGTGCCAGCAGCCAAGAGGGGGGGTCATTCAACTTC. Encoded protein: CASSQEGGSFNF.

The chain recombines TRBV29-1 with TRBJ1-3; TRBD1 agrees at 9 bases. The CDR3 loop spans 16 amino acids. The germline V gene encodes CDR1 SQVTM and CDR2 ANQGSEA. The CDR3 nucleotides are TGCAGTGTGATAGGGGGGACAGGGCGCTCTGGAAACACCATATATTTT. Protein: CSVIGGTGRSGNTIYF.

The genes are TRBV7-2 and TRBJ1-1; 7 nucleotides agree with TRBD1. This CDR3 contains 17 residues. V shed 5 bases and J 1 base; nucleotides not matched to a gene: 13. Germline CDR1 and CDR2: SGHTA and FQGNSA. CDR3 in amino acids: CASSKAGTATSNTEAFF. As DNA, the CDR3 is TGTGCCAGCAGCAAGGCCGGGACAGCCACTTCGAACACTGAAGCTTTCTTT. Based on the CDR3 plus reference TRBV7-2 and TRBJ1-1, the full variable domain is GAGVSQSPSNKVTEKGKDVELRCDPISGHTALYWYRQSLGQGLEFLIYFQGNSAPDKSGLPSDRFSAERTGGSVSTLTIQRTQQEDSAVYLCASSKAGTATSNTEAFFGQGTRLTVV.

The chain carries TRBV19 and TRBJ1-4, with D possibly TRBD1 on 5 matching bases. The CDR3 is 15 amino acids. Between the trimmed V and J ends, which lost 6 bases and 6 bases, there was a span of 17 bases. The V gene's germline CDR1 is LNHDA and CDR2 SQIVND (reference sequence). CDR3 coding DNA: TGTGCCAGTAGCCGGCGGGGACTATCTTATGAAAAACTGTTTTTT. Its protein product is CASSRRGLSYEKLFF. The variable domain in full, with the rest retrieved from reference TRBV19 and TRBJ1-4, is DGGITQSPKYLFRKEGQNVTLSCEQNLNHDAMYWYRQDPGQGLRLIYYSQIVNDFQKGDIAEGYSVSREKKESFPLTVTSAQKNPTAFYLCASSRRGLSYEKLFFGSGTQLSVL.

In nucleotides, the CDR3 is TGTGCCAGCAGCTTGGGACGGCGGTACCAAGAGACCCAGTACTTC. Its protein is CASSLGRRYQETQYF. This chain connects TRBV5-4 to TRBJ2-5, with unresolved D. V lost 0 bases, J lost 0 bases, and 9 bases lay in between. The CDR3 sequence is 15 residues long. In germline, CDR1 is SGHNT, CDR2 YYREEE (reference sequence).

The chain links TRBV20-1 to TRBJ1-1, with 7 bases lining up with TRBD1. The CDR3 loop spans 14 amino acids. Germline lookup yields CDR1 DFQATT and CDR2 SNEGSKA (reference sequence). The trim removed 3 bases at V and 6 bases at J, leaving 10 bases unmatched. The CDR3 sequence is CSASINRGSSEAFF. The CDR3 bases are TGCAGTGCTAGTATAAACAGGGGAAGTTCTGAAGCTTTCTTT.

The chain links TRBV2 to TRBJ1-6; 7 bases line up with TRBD1. V shed 6 bases and J 10 bases; nucleotides not matched to a gene: 9. CDR1 and CDR2 (germline): SNHLY, FYNNEI. The CDR3 sequence is 14 residues long. The CDR3 bases are TGTGCCAGCAGGACCGGGACAGTTTTATCACCCCTCCACTTT. Residues: CASRTGTVLSPLHF.

This clone was seen a single time. This chain joins TRBV28 and TRBJ2-5; D possibly corresponds to TRBD2 (5 bases). The CDR3 extends over 13 amino acids. The V end was cut by 5 bases, the J end by 12 bases, with 19 bases between. Germline-derived CDR1 and CDR2 are MDHEN and SYDVKM. The CDR3 DNA follows: TGTGCCAGCAGTCCTCCCTCCGTGGGGAGAAAGTACTTC. Protein product: CASSPPSVGRKYF.

The J gene is TRBJ1-2, the V gene TRBV4-3; D perhaps matches TRBD1 (5 bases). This CDR3 is built from 16 residues. Trimming cost V 0 bases and J 4 bases, with 15 bases left between them. In germline, CDR1 is LGHNA, CDR2 YSLEER. In DNA form, the CDR3 reads TGCGCCAGCAGCCAAGATTGGAGGGGACTAGGCTATGGCTACACCTTC. Its protein product is CASSQDWRGLGYGYTF.

The chain uses TRBV5-6 and TRBJ2-7, with D possibly matching TRBD2 (5 bases). CDR3 size: 16 residues. The germline V gene has CDR1 SGHDT and CDR2 YYEEEE. The ends were cut back, 2 bases at V and 6 bases at J, with 21 bases in the middle. This CDR3 is CASSFFSLLEGVEQYF. Here the CDR3 DNA reads TGTGCCAGCAGCTTCTTTTCCCTACTTGAGGGAGTCGAGCAGTACTTC. The entire variable domain, with the rest obtained from reference TRBV5-6 and TRBJ2-7, is as follows: DAGVTQSPTHLIKTRGQQVTLRCSPKSGHDTVSWYQQALGQGPQFIFQYYEEEERQRGNFPDRFSGHQFPNYSSELNVNALLLGDSALYLCASSFFSLLEGVEQYFGPGTRLTVT.

The V call is TRBV11-3, the J call TRBJ2-1; 10 bases are a match to TRBD2. In germline, CDR1 is SGHNT, CDR2 YENEEA. J lost 0 bases, V lost 5 bases, and 1 base had no gene match. CDR3 size: 15 residues. CDR3 loop: CASSPSGSSYNEQFF. CDR3 bases: TGTGCCAGCAGCCCTAGCGGGAGCTCCTACAATGAGCAGTTCTTC.

The chain couples TRBV4-3 to TRBJ2-6, with 9 bases lining up with TRBD1. Germline CDR1 and CDR2: LGHNA and YSLEER. The V and J ends lost 1 base and 2 bases, in that order; junction bases with no gene match: 6. This CDR3 is 18 amino acids long. The CDR3 DNA follows: TGCGCCAGCAGCCAAGTGGGGACAGGGCTAGCTGGGGCCAACGTCCTGACTTTC. Translation: CASSQVGTGLAGANVLTF.

The chain is built from TRBV14 and TRBJ1-2; TRBD1 agrees at 12 bases. This CDR3 is 16 amino acids long. The germline V gene has CDR1 SGHDN and CDR2 FVKESK. J was trimmed by 4 bases and V by 6 bases; bases with no gene match: 9. The CDR3 protein is CASRLSGTGGSYGYTF. The CDR3 DNA sequence: TGTGCCAGCAGACTATCCGGGACAGGGGGCAGCTATGGCTACACCTTC.

V usage is TRBV3-1 (or the pseudogene TRBV3-2) and J usage is TRBJ1-1, with 8 bases aligning to TRBD1. This CDR3 comprises 14 residues. The germline V gene has CDR1 LGHDT and CDR2 YNNKEL (reference sequence). The trim removed 6 bases at V and 0 bases at J, leaving 3 bases unmatched. The CDR3 sequence is CASRKDRVNTEAFF. The CDR3 DNA reads TGTGCCAGCAGAAAGGACAGGGTGAACACTGAAGCTTTCTTT.

The chain is built from TRBV5-1 and TRBJ1-1; D perhaps matches TRBD1 (6 bases). There are 15 residues in the CDR3. Germline V CDR1 and CDR2: SGHRS, YFSETQ. V was cut by 0 bases and J by 2 bases, with 11 bases left in between. The CDR3, as DNA: TGCGCCAGCAGCTTGGTGGCAGGGGCTAACACTGAAGCTTTCTTT. This translates into CASSLVAGANTEAFF.

V usage is TRBV7-9 and J usage is TRBJ2-7, with TRBD2 as a possible D gene (5 bases). CDR1 SEHNR and CDR2 FQNEAQ come from the germline V gene (reference sequence). Trimming took off 5 bases at V and 5 bases at J, with 16 bases between the two ends. The CDR3 runs 14 residues. The CDR3 DNA sequence: TGTGCCAGCAGCCTCGGGATTAGTAGTGACGAGCAGTACTTC. Amino acid sequence: CASSLGISSDEQYF.

V usage is TRBV7-9 and J usage is TRBJ1-2; 8 bases are a match to TRBD1. The germline gives CDR1 SEHNR, CDR2 FQNEAQ (reference sequence). There are 12 residues in the CDR3. V was clipped by 5 bases and J by 7 bases; unmatched bases: 3. CDR3 sequence (DNA): TGTGCCAGCAGCCAGGGGGCGCTTGGCTACACCTTC. Its protein product is CASSQGALGYTF.

This clone has a handful of counts. The chain is built from TRBV6-5 and TRBJ1-6, with D perhaps matching TRBD1 (5 bases). Per the germline V gene, CDR1 is MNHEY and CDR2 is SVGAGI. This CDR3 comprises 14 residues. V was trimmed by 5 bases and J by 7 bases, leaving 12 bases between them. CDR3 in amino acids: CASSRGSGNSPLHF. Written as DNA, the CDR3 is TGTGCCAGCAGTCGGGGGTCGGGGAATTCACCCCTCCACTTT.

This clone turned up a few times. The chain carries TRBV6-4 and TRBJ2-1, with 9 bases matching TRBD1. Germline CDR1 is MRHNA and CDR2 is SNTAGT. The CDR3 spans 14 residues. J gave up 7 bases and V 0 bases, and 1 base lay outside the gene matches. The CDR3 protein is CASSDSGTGNEQFF. The CDR3 DNA reads as TGTGCCAGCAGTGACTCTGGGACAGGGAATGAGCAGTTCTTC.

This chain links TRBV29-1 with TRBJ1-2; possible D gene TRBD1, 6 bases. V was cut by 3 bases and J by 8 bases, with 10 bases left in between. This CDR3 has 11 amino acids. In germline, CDR1 is SQVTM, CDR2 ANQGSEA. Here the CDR3 reads CSVDWGGGYTF. DNA for the CDR3: TGCAGCGTTGACTGGGGGGGCGGCTACACCTTC.

On this clone: The sample holds other DNA sequences that translate to the same CDR3. The chain employs TRBV6-1 and TRBJ1-2, with D possibly TRBD1 on 6 matching bases. V lost 0 bases, J lost 5 bases, and 10 bases lay in between. The CDR3 has 14 amino acids. Germline V gene lookup returns CDR1 MNHNS and CDR2 SASEGT. CDR3 sequence: CASSEASRGYGYTF. CDR3 DNA sequence: TGTGCCAGCAGTGAAGCCAGCAGGGGATATGGCTACACCTTC.

Turning to this clone: Compared with germline, one end of the junction differs, possibly owing to a read error. V and J are TRBV6-1 and TRBJ2-3; D is possibly TRBD2 (7 bases). CDR3 length equals 15 residues. Germline CDR1 is MNHNS and CDR2 is SASEGT. CDR3 DNA sequence: TGTGCCAGCAGGGAAGGGAAGGGGGGGGGCGATACGCAGTATTTT. As protein: CASREGKGGGDTQYF.